This TCR beta chain was documented in a study of shared clonotypes between healthy human individuals. Overall study results and limits: The study found lower generation probabilities in non-shared clonotypes than in those shared by all four donors.

The CDR3 contains 13 residues. Per germline, CDR1 MNHNS and CDR2 SASEGT. V lost 6 bases and J 4 bases, leaving 12 bases between the germline ends. In regard to this clone: Its specificity is unknown.

Each subset's genomic DNA was shared equally among a number of immunoSEQ plates. The input for sorted-subset replicate PCRs was 200 ng DNA, 25,000 to 35,000 T cell genomes. Assay used: immunoSEQ multiplex PCR; TCRdb lists only in-frame clones, some missing. The sample includes under 1,100,000 clones, about 75% of them seen just once. This receptor was taken from a man aged 18 to 30 in good health. The sample consisted of memory CD4+ T cells sorted from blood. The subset was: CD45RA-negative fraction. The rearrangement links TRBV6-1 to TRBJ1-2; tentative D call: TRBD1 (6 bases). CDR3 amino acids: CASRTGTSYGYTF. The DNA for the CDR3 is TGTGCCAGCAGGACAGGAACCTCCTATGGCTACACCTTC.